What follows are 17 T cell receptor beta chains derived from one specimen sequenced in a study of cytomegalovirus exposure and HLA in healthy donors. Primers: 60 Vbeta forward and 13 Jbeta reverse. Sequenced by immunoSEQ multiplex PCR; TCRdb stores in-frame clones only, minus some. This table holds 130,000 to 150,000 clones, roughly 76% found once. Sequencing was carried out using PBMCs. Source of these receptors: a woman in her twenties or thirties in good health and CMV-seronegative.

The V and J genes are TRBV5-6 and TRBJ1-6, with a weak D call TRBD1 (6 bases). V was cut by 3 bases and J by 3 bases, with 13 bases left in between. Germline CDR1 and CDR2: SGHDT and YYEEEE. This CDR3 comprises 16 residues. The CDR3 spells CASSSDRRNYNSPLHF. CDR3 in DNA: TGTGCCAGCAGCTCGGACAGACGAAACTATAATTCACCCCTCCACTTT.

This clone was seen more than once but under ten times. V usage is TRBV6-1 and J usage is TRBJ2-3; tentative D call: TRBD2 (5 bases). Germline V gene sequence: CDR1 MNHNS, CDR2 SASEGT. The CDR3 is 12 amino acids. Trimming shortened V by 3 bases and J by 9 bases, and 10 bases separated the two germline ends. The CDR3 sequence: CASSDPGLTQYF. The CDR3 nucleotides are TGTGCCAGCAGTGACCCGGGGTTGACGCAGTATTTT.

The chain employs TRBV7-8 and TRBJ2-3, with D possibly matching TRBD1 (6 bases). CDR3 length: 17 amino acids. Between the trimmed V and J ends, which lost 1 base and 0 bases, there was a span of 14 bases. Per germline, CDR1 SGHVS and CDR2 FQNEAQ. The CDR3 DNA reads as TGTGCCAGCAGCTTAGAAACGGGGACATCTAGCACAGATACGCAGTATTTT. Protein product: CASSLETGTSSTDTQYF.

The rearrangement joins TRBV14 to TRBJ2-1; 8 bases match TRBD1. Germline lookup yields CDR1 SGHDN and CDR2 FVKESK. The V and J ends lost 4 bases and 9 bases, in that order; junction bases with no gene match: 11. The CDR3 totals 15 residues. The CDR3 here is CASSRRGTGIGEQFF. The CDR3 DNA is TGTGCCAGCAGCCGGCGTGGGACAGGTATTGGTGAGCAGTTCTTC.

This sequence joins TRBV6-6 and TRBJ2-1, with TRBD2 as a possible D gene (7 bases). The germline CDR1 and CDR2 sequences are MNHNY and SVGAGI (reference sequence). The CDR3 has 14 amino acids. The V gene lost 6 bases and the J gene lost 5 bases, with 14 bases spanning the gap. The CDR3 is CASRRGGRNNEQFF. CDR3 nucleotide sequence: TGTGCCAGCAGGAGGGGGGGGAGGAACAATGAGCAGTTCTTC.

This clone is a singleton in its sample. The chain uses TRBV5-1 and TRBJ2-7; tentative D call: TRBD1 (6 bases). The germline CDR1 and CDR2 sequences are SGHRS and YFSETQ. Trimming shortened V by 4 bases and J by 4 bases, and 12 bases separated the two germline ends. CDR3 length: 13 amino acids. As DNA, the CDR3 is TGCGCCAGCAGCCACCCCGGACAGTACGAGCAGTACTTC. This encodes CASSHPGQYEQYF.

CDR3: CASSKGGQGGGYTF. The CDR3 DNA is TGTGCCAGCAGCAAAGGAGGACAGGGGGGAGGCTACACCTTC. The V call is TRBV21-1, the J call TRBJ1-2; the table's TRBD1 call for D was not verified on the DNA. TRBV21-1 is an annotated pseudogene. The length of the CDR3 is 14 residues.

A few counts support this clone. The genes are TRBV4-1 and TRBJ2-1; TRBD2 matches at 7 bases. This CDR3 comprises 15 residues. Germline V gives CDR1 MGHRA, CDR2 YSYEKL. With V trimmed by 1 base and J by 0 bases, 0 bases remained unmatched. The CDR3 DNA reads TGCGCCAGCAGCCAAGGGACTAGCTCCTACAATGAGCAGTTCTTC. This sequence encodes CASSQGTSSYNEQFF.

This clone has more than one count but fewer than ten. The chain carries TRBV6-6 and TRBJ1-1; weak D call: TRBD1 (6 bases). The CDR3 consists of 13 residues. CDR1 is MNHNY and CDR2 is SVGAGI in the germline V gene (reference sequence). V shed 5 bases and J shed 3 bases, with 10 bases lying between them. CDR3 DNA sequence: TGTGCCAGCAGTACAGAGGGGGACACTGAAGCTTTCTTT. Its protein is CASSTEGDTEAFF.

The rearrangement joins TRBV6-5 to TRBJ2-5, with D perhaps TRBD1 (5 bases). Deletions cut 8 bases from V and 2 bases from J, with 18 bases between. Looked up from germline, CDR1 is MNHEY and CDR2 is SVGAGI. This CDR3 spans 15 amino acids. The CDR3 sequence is CASVNRQSLQETQYF. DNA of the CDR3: TGTGCCAGCGTCAACAGGCAGTCCTTACAAGAGACCCAGTACTTC.

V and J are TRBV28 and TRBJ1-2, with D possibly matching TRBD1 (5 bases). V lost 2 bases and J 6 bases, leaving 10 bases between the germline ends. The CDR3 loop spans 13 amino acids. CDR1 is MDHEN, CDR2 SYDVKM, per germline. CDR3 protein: CASSLPQGDGYTF. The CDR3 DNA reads TGTGCCAGCAGTTTACCCCAAGGGGATGGCTACACCTTC.

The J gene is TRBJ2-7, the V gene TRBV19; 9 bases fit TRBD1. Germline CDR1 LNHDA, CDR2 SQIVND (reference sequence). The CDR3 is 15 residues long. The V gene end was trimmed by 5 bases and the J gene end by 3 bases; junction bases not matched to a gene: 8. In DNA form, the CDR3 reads TGTGCCAGTAGTGAGCCGGGACAGGGACTCTACGAGCAGTACTTC. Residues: CASSEPGQGLYEQYF.

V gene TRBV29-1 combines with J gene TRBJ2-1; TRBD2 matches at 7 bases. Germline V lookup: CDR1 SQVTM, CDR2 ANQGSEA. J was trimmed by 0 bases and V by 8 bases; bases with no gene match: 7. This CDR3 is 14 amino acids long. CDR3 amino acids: CSKVAGSSYNEQFF. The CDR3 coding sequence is TGCAGCAAAGTAGCGGGTAGCTCCTACAATGAGCAGTTCTTC.

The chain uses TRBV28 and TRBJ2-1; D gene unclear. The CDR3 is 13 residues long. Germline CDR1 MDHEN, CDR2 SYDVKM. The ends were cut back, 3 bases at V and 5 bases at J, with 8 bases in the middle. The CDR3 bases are TGTGCCAGCAGTTTGAGAGAAAACAATGAGCAGTTCTTC. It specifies CASSLRENNEQFF.

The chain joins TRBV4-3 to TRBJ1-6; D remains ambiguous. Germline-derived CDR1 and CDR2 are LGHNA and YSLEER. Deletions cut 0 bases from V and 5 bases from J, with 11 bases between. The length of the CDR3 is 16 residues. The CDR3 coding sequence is TGCGCCAGCAGCCAAGAGGTTCCAGGCGATAATTCACCCCTCCACTTT. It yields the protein CASSQEVPGDNSPLHF.

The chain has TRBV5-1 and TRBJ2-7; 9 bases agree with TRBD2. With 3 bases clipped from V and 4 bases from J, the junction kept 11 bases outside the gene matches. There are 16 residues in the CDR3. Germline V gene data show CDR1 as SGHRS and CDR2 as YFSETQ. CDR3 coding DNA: TGCGCCAGCAGCTCATCCCCCCTAGCGGGATCTTACGAGCAGTACTTC. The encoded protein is CASSSSPLAGSYEQYF.

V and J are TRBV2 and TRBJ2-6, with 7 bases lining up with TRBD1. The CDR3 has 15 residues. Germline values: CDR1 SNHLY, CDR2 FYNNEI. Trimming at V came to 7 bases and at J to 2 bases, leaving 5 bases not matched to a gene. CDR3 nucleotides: TGTGCCAGCAAGAAGGGGGCAGCTGGGGCCAACGTCCTGACTTTC. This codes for CASKKGAAGANVLTF.